This T cell receptor (beta chain) is from a study of T cells after posttransplantation cyclophosphamide. In its sample, this clone was seen many times. Cyclophosphamide on days +3 and +4 followed busulfan-fludarabine conditioning and a marrow graft. Profiled with immunoSEQ multiplex PCR; TCRdb holds only in-frame clones, not every one. The sample yields about 14,000 clones, without any singletons. Sequences were derived from PBMCs, sampled about 1,000 days after allogeneic stem cell transplant with posttransplant cyclophosphamide. The receptor was isolated from a female patient in her 40s who received an allogeneic stem cell transplant from a related donor, was CMV-positive, and had no GVHD. Some T cells may be transferred from the graft donor.

The CDR3 sequence: CASSLDGNSQNIQYF. The CDR3 DNA follows: TGCGCCAGCAGCTTGGACGGTAATTCTCAAAACATTCAGTACTTC. V gene TRBV5-1 combines with J gene TRBJ2-4; D not resolved. The CDR3 extends over 15 amino acids. V lost 0 bases to trimming and J lost 5 bases, with 12 bases between them. In germline, CDR1 is SGHRS, CDR2 YFSETQ.